The next 18 T cell receptor beta chains were all read from a single sample in a study of CD8+ T cells in alopecia areata. Extraction and reverse transcription of RNA yielded cDNA as the sequencing template. Sequencing was performed with immunoSEQ multiplex PCR; in TCRdb, only in-frame clones are kept and a portion is missing. The sample holds 110,000 to 150,000 clones, about 88% seen once. Treatment noted: oral pan-JAK inhibitor, 5-10 mg twice daily. The specimen was CD8+ T cells sorted from blood, collected at week 4, from a patient treated with tofacitinib. All receptors derive from a human donor with alopecia areata.

This chain joins TRBV29-1 and TRBJ2-5; D is unresolved. The V gene lost 7 bases and the J gene lost 5 bases, with 14 bases spanning the gap. In germline, CDR1 is SQVTM, CDR2 ANQGSEA. The CDR3 contains 12 residues. CDR3 protein: CSASDPLETQYF. CDR3 nucleotide sequence: TGCAGCGCCTCCGACCCCTTGGAGACCCAGTACTTC.

The chain is built from TRBV7-9 and TRBJ2-1; D is perhaps TRBD2 (6 bases). Looked up from germline, CDR1 is SEHNR and CDR2 is FQNEAQ (reference sequence). Deletions cut 5 bases from V and 4 bases from J, with 12 bases between. The CDR3 sequence is 14 residues long. CDR3: CASSGGTVYNEQFF. The CDR3 bases are TGTGCCAGCAGCGGAGGGACGGTGTACAATGAGCAGTTCTTC.

This chain connects TRBV29-1 to TRBJ2-7; tentative D call: TRBD2 (5 bases). This CDR3 is built from 11 residues. Germline values: CDR1 SQVTM, CDR2 ANQGSEA. V lost 6 bases and J lost 6, with 12 bases in between. This CDR3 reads CSVSSEGEQYF. The CDR3 nucleotides read TGCAGCGTGTCCAGTGAGGGCGAGCAGTACTTC.

This chain links TRBV29-1 with TRBJ2-7; no clear D gene. Germline lookup yields CDR1 SQVTM and CDR2 ANQGSEA. V lost 4 bases and J 2 bases, leaving 9 bases between the germline ends. This CDR3 comprises 12 residues. CDR3 in DNA: TGCAGCGTTGGAGGCCGTGCCTACGAGCAGTACTTC. This codes for CSVGGRAYEQYF.

The genes are TRBV19 and TRBJ2-1, with a possible D match to TRBD2 (6 bases). The V end lost 2 bases, the J end lost 3 bases, and 14 bases lay between the germline ends. CDR3 size: 16 residues. Per germline, CDR1 LNHDA and CDR2 SQIVND (reference sequence). CDR3 nucleotides: TGTGCCAGTAGTATACTTGGAGGGATAAACTACAATGAGCAGTTCTTC. It codes for CASSILGGINYNEQFF.

The V and J genes are TRBV5-1 and TRBJ2-1; tentatively, D is TRBD1 or TRBD2 (5 bases each). The CDR3 loop spans 15 amino acids. V lost 4 bases and J 5 bases, leaving 16 bases between the germline ends. Germline CDR1 SGHRS, CDR2 YFSETQ. CDR3 sequence reads: CASSLGVATNNEQFF. CDR3 DNA sequence: TGCGCCAGCAGCCTGGGGGTAGCGACTAACAATGAGCAGTTCTTC.

The chain combines TRBV25-1 with TRBJ2-1; 9 positions match TRBD2. Germline V gives CDR1 MGHDK, CDR2 SYGVNS. V trimming: 6 bases; J trimming: 4 bases; junction bases outside the gene matches: 1. The CDR3 length is 13 residues. CDR3 coding DNA: TGTGCCAGCAGGAGCGGGGGGTACAATGAGCAGTTCTTC. Its translation is CASRSGGYNEQFF.

This sequence joins TRBV5-1 and TRBJ2-7; 10 bases are a match to TRBD2. CDR1 and CDR2 (germline): SGHRS, YFSETQ. The CDR3 contains 19 residues. Trimming cost V 3 bases and J 3 bases; bases outside gene matches: 18. Here the CDR3 reads CASSSQDSGRSGGYYEQYF. For the CDR3, the DNA is TGCGCCAGCAGCTCTCAGGATAGCGGGAGGTCCGGCGGATACTACGAGCAGTACTTC.

The V call is TRBV27, the J call TRBJ1-1, with 8 bases matching TRBD1. V lost 1 base, J lost 4 bases, and 8 bases stayed unmatched. Germline V gene sequence: CDR1 MNHEY, CDR2 SMNVEV (reference sequence). There are 16 residues in the CDR3. CDR3 protein: CASSLFRSTGVTEAFF. The CDR3 DNA reads as TGTGCCAGCAGTTTATTTAGGTCGACAGGGGTCACTGAAGCTTTCTTT.

The V and J genes are TRBV29-1 and TRBJ2-3; D perhaps matches TRBD1 (6 bases). The CDR3 sequence is 17 residues long. Trimming pared 7 bases from V and 0 bases from J, leaving 23 bases between. Germline V gene lookup returns CDR1 SQVTM and CDR2 ANQGSEA. CDR3 coding DNA: TGCAGCGCCAGGGGCGAGGACGCCTTACGTAGCACAGATACGCAGTATTTT. Its protein product is CSARGEDALRSTDTQYF.

This CDR3 is CASSSPLQGYNEQFF. CDR3 bases: TGTGCCAGCAGCTCTCCACTACAGGGGTACAATGAGCAGTTCTTC. V usage is TRBV7-9 and J usage is TRBJ2-1, with 7 positions matching TRBD1. Germline V gene lookup returns CDR1 SEHNR and CDR2 FQNEAQ (reference sequence). Germline trimming cut 4 bases from V and 4 bases from J; bases unmatched to any gene: 7. The CDR3 is 15 residues long.

The chain uses TRBV5-6 and TRBJ1-1, with a tentative D call TRBD1 (6 bases). The CDR3 contains 14 residues. The germline V and J ends were trimmed by 2 bases and 6 bases, with 14 bases remaining between them. Germline V gene lookup returns CDR1 SGHDT and CDR2 YYEEEE. The CDR3 DNA reads TGTGCCAGCAGCTTAGGGGGGAGAATAGCTGAAGCTTTCTTT. This codes for CASSLGGRIAEAFF.

The chain employs TRBV5-4 and TRBJ2-7; TRBD2 aligns across 8 bases. The CDR3 consists of 13 residues. After removal of 0 bases from V and 5 bases from J, the junction contained 1 base not matched to a gene. Germline V lookup: CDR1 SGHNT, CDR2 YYREEE (reference sequence). This CDR3 reads CASSLGLANEQYF. The CDR3 coding sequence is TGTGCCAGCAGCTTGGGACTAGCGAACGAGCAGTACTTC. Full variable domain (outside the CDR3, taken from reference TRBV5-4 and TRBJ2-7): ETGVTQSPTHLIKTRGQQVTLRCSSQSGHNTVSWYQQALGQGPQFIFQYYREEENGRGNFPPRFSGLQFPNYSSELNVNALELDDSALYLCASSLGLANEQYFGPGTRLTVT.

The chain uses TRBV7-9 and TRBJ2-2, with a weak D call TRBD2 (6 bases). Trimming took 6 bases from V and 2 from J, leaving 10 bases between them. The CDR3 runs to 14 residues. Germline-derived CDR1 and CDR2 are SEHNR and FQNEAQ (reference sequence). CDR3 bases: TGTGCCAGCAGATCTAGCGCAAACACCGGGGAGCTGTTTTTT. This codes for CASRSSANTGELFF.

The chain employs TRBV7-9 and TRBJ2-7; the D gene is possibly TRBD2 (6 bases). V was cut by 3 bases and J by 2 bases, with 11 bases left in between. Germline values: CDR1 SEHNR, CDR2 FQNEAQ (reference sequence). This CDR3 region has 14 residues. CDR3 protein: CASSFDGRPYEQYF. CDR3 in DNA: TGTGCCAGCAGCTTCGACGGGAGACCCTACGAGCAGTACTTC.

This clone occurred once. The chain employs TRBV5-1 and TRBJ2-5; D remains ambiguous. The J call could be wrong; TRBJ2-7 is a better fit for the DNA end. CDR3 length: 14 amino acids. The germline V gene encodes CDR1 SGHRS and CDR2 YFSETQ. Here the CDR3 reads CASSLEQAIDEQYF. CDR3 bases: TGCGCCAGCAGCTTGGAGCAGGCTATTGACGAGCAGTACTTC.

In the case of this clone: The sample holds other DNA sequences that translate to the same CDR3. The CDR3 region is CAWSVGNEQFF. The DNA for the CDR3 is TGTGCCTGGAGTGTAGGTAATGAGCAGTTCTTC. The J gene is TRBJ2-1, the V gene TRBV30; no firm D call. CDR1 and CDR2 (germline): GTSNPN, SVGIG (reference sequence). The ends were cut back, 0 bases at V and 7 bases at J, with 4 bases in the middle. The CDR3 sequence is 11 residues long.

The chain employs TRBV9 and TRBJ2-3; weak D call: TRBD1 (6 bases). Germline V gene sequence: CDR1 SGDLS, CDR2 YYNGEE. V was pared by 4 bases and J by 0 bases, with 27 bases between. The length of the CDR3 is 20 residues. This CDR3 is CASSPYRAPAKYGSTDTQYF. As DNA, the CDR3 is TGTGCCAGCAGCCCATACAGGGCCCCGGCTAAGTATGGTAGCACAGATACGCAGTATTTT.